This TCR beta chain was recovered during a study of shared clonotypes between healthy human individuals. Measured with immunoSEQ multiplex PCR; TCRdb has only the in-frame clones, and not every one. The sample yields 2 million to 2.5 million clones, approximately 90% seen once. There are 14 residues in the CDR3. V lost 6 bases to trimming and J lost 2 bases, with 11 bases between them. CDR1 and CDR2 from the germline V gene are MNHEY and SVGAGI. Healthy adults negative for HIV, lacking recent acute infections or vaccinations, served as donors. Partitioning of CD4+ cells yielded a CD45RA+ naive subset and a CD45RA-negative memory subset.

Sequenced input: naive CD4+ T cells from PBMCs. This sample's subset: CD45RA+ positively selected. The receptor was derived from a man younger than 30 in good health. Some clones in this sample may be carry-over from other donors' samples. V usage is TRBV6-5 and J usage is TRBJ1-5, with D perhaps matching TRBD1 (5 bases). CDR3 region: CASRKTVGNQPQHF. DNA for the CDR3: TGTGCCAGCAGAAAGACAGTGGGCAATCAGCCCCAGCATTTT.